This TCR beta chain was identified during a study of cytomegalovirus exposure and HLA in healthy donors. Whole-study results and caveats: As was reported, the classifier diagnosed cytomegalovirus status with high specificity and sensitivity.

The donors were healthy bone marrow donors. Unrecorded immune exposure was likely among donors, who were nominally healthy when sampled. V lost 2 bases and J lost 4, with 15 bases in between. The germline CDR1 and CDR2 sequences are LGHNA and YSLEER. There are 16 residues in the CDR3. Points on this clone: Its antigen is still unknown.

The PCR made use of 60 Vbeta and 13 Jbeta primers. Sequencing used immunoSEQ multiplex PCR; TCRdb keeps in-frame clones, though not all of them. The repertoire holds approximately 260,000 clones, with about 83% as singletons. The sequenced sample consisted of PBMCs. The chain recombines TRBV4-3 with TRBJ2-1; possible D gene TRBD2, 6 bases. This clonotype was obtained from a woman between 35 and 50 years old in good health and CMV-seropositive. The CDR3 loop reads CASSQLTGSTYNEQFF. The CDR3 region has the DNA TGCGCCAGCAGCCAACTCACCGGGAGTACTTACAATGAGCAGTTCTTC.